What follows are 15 T cell receptor beta chains derived from one specimen sequenced in a study of blood T cell repertoires in COVID-19. Sequenced by immunoSEQ multiplex PCR; TCRdb stores in-frame clones only, minus some. The sample holds some 320,000 clones, over 75% seen once. The sample was peripheral blood. The receptors here all came from a woman aged 45-65 years who had recovered from COVID-19.

The chain joins TRBV30 to TRBJ1-4; no reliable D call. The germline V gene has CDR1 GTSNPN and CDR2 SVGIG (reference sequence). The CDR3 runs to 14 residues. V was pared by 1 base and J by 5 bases, with 11 bases between. CDR3 amino acids: CAWSGGSANEKLFF. As DNA, the CDR3 is TGTGCCTGGAGTGGCGGCTCGGCCAATGAAAAACTGTTTTTT.

The chain employs TRBV18 and TRBJ1-5; a possible D gene is TRBD1 (6 bases). From germline, CDR1 is KGHSH and CDR2 LQKENI. CDR3 size: 14 residues. V was cut by 3 bases and J by 7 bases, with 13 bases left in between. CDR3 region: CASSPGGAGQPQHF. As DNA, the CDR3 is TGTGCCAGCTCACCGGGGGGGGCAGGCCAGCCCCAGCATTTT.

The J gene is TRBJ2-5, the V gene TRBV7-8; the D is unclear. V was trimmed by 5 bases and J by 5 bases, leaving 21 bases between them. This CDR3 comprises 16 residues. From germline, CDR1 is SGHVS and CDR2 FQNEAQ. CDR3 amino acids: CASSRRRRQTLETQYF. CDR3 in DNA: TGTGCCAGCAGCCGCAGAAGGCGGCAGACGCTCGAGACCCAGTACTTC.

The chain uses TRBV4-3 and TRBJ2-7; 9 nucleotides match TRBD1. CDR1 is LGHNA, CDR2 YSLEER, per germline. Trimming removed 1 base from V and 3 bases from J; junction bases left unmatched: 1. The CDR3 loop spans 14 amino acids. The DNA for the CDR3 is TGCGCCAGCAGCCAAGGGACAGGGGACTACGAGCAGTACTTC. Protein sequence: CASSQGTGDYEQYF.

The rearrangement joins TRBV6-5 to TRBJ2-5, with D possibly matching TRBD1 (5 bases). The CDR3 covers 13 residues. V was pared by 2 bases and J by 4 bases, with 8 bases between. Germline V gives CDR1 MNHEY, CDR2 SVGAGI. CDR3 amino acids: CASSYQGLETQYF. In DNA, the CDR3 is TGTGCCAGCAGTTACCAGGGATTAGAGACCCAGTACTTC.

This sequence joins TRBV27 and TRBJ2-7; D possibly corresponds to TRBD2 (6 bases). Trimming took off 3 bases at V and 4 bases at J, with 19 bases between the two ends. There are 16 residues in the CDR3. The germline CDR1 and CDR2 sequences are MNHEY and SMNVEV (reference sequence). CDR3 nucleotides: TGTGCCAGCAGTTTTATCCCTCTAGCGACTCCTTACGAGCAGTACTTC. This gives the protein CASSFIPLATPYEQYF.

CDR3 in amino acids: CASSPGVGNEKLFF. DNA of the CDR3: TGTGCCAGCAGCCCCGGGGTAGGAAATGAAAAACTGTTTTTT. The rearrangement joins TRBV5-4 to TRBJ1-4; unclear D gene. V was clipped by 4 bases and J by 5 bases, with 12 bases between them. CDR1 and CDR2 (germline): SGHNT, YYREEE (reference sequence). The CDR3 totals 14 residues. Combining the CDR3 with reference TRBV5-4 and TRBJ1-4 gives the whole variable domain ETGVTQSPTHLIKTRGQQVTLRCSSQSGHNTVSWYQQALGQGPQFIFQYYREEENGRGNFPPRFSGLQFPNYSSELNVNALELDDSALYLCASSPGVGNEKLFFGSGTQLSVL.

This chain uses TRBV29-1 with TRBJ2-7, with 11 bases that match TRBD1. The CDR3 has 12 amino acids. Per the germline V gene, CDR1 is SQVTM and CDR2 is ANQGSEA. V lost 5 bases to trimming and J lost 6 bases; unmatched junction nucleotides: 3. CDR3 DNA: TGCAGCGTTTATGGACAGGGGGCCGAGCAGTACTTC. Its translation: CSVYGQGAEQYF.

The genes are TRBV9 and TRBJ2-2; 8 bases line up with TRBD1. Germline-derived CDR1 and CDR2 are SGDLS and YYNGEE. Germline trimming cut 4 bases from V and 6 bases from J; bases unmatched to any gene: 8. The CDR3 loop spans 15 amino acids. The CDR3 protein is CASSSTGEAAGELFF. The CDR3, as DNA: TGTGCCAGCAGCTCGACAGGGGAGGCGGCCGGGGAGCTGTTTTTT. Using reference TRBV9 and TRBJ2-2 for the parts outside the CDR3, the full variable domain is DSGVTQTPKHLITATGQRVTLRCSPRSGDLSVYWYQQSLDQGLQFLIQYYNGEERAKGNILERFSAQQFPDLHSELNLSSLELGDSALYFCASSSTGEAAGELFFGEGSRLTVL.

V gene TRBV7-2 combines with J gene TRBJ2-1, with D uncertain. V was clipped by 3 bases and J by 7 bases, with 10 bases between them. The germline V gene encodes CDR1 SGHTA and CDR2 FQGNSA. This CDR3 has 13 amino acids. The CDR3, as DNA: TGTGCCAGCAGCTTGAAGGCCGGGAATGAGCAGTTCTTC. It is translated as CASSLKAGNEQFF.

This chain uses TRBV28 with TRBJ2-1; no clear D gene. The germline V gene has CDR1 MDHEN and CDR2 SYDVKM. The CDR3 runs to 10 residues. V was shortened by 8 bases and J by 10 bases, with 9 bases between the two germline ends. CDR3 sequence: CASGMREQFF. In nucleotides, the CDR3 is TGTGCCAGCGGTATGAGGGAGCAGTTCTTC.

The chain links TRBV28 to TRBJ1-2, with 9 bases matching TRBD1. Losses at the gene ends were 10 bases for V and 4 bases for J; bases not matched to a gene: 13. CDR1 and CDR2 (germline): MDHEN, SYDVKM. The CDR3 spans 15 residues. CDR3 amino acids: CATRTGGAGGYGYTF. DNA of the CDR3: TGTGCCACCCGAACAGGGGGCGCGGGTGGCTATGGCTACACCTTC.

This clone appeared a few times. The chain joins TRBV6-5 to TRBJ1-5, with a weak D call TRBD1 (5 bases). The germline V gene encodes CDR1 MNHEY and CDR2 SVGAGI. The CDR3 covers 15 residues. V lost 4 bases to trimming and J lost 0 bases, with 10 bases between them. The DNA for the CDR3 is TGTGCCAGCAGTTTTTCAGGGAATAGCAATCAGCCCCAGCATTTT. Amino acids: CASSFSGNSNQPQHF.

The chain combines TRBV7-7 with TRBJ2-3; 11 nucleotides line up with TRBD2. Germline-derived CDR1 and CDR2 are SSHAT and FNYEAQ (reference sequence). Trimming took 5 bases from V and 4 from J; bases not matched to a gene: 2. The CDR3 runs 14 residues. In nucleotides, the CDR3 is TGTGCCAGCAGCGTGGGACTAGCGGCAGATACGCAGTATTTT. Translation gives CASSVGLAADTQYF.

For the CDR3, the DNA is TGTGCCTGGCAACCAGGACCAACGCGGGGCGAAAAACTGTTTTTT. Protein product: CAWQPGPTRGEKLFF. V usage is TRBV30 and J usage is TRBJ1-4, with D perhaps matching TRBD1 (5 bases). The CDR3 runs to 15 residues. CDR1 is GTSNPN and CDR2 is SVGIG in the germline V gene (reference sequence). With 5 bases removed from V and 8 bases from J, the gap between germline ends came to 21 bases.